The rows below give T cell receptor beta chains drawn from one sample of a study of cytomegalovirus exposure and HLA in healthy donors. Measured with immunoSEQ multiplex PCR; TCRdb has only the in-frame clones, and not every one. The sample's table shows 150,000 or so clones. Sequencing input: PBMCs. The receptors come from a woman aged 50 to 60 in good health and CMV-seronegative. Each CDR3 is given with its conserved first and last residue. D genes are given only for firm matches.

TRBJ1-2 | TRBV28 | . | TGTGCCAGCAGTTTCAGTGCGGAAGGTCCCTTCTCTTATGGCTACACCTTC | CASSFSAEGPFSYGYTF
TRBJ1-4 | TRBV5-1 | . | TGCGCCAGCAGCTTGGTGGGGAGCGGCGCAACTAATGAAAAACTGTTTTTT | CASSLVGSGATNEKLFF
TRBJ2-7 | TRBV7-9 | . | TGTGCCAGCAGCTTAACGAACGCGTACGAGCAGTACTTC | CASSLTNAYEQYF
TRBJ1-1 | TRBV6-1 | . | TGTGCCAGCAGTGAATGGGGCGGCACTGAAGCTTTCTTT | CASSEWGGTEAFF
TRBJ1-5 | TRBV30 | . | TGTGCCCTCCGAGACAGTTACGTCCAGCCCCAGCATTTT | CALRDSYVQPQHF
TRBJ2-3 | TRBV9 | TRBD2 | TGTGCCAGCAGTCAAGCGGGAGGGGCGACAGATACGCAGTATTTT | CASSQAGGATDTQYF
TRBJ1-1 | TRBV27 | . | TGTGCCAGCAGTTCCCGACAGTCCGGGAACACTGAAGCTTTCTTT | CASSSRQSGNTEAFF
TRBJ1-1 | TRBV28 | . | TGTGCCAGCAGTTTAGGGCTGATGATGAACACTGAAGCTTTCTTT | CASSLGLMMNTEAFF
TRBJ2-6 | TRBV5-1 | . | TGCGCCAGCAGCGAGGCTGGGGCCAACGTCCTGACTTTC | CASSEAGANVLTF
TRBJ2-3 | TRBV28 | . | TGTGCCAGCAGTCGGGACACTAGCACAGATACGCAGTATTTT | CASSRDTSTDTQYF
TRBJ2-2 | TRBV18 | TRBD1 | TGTGCCAGCTCACCACGGACAGGATTGGAAAGTACCGGGGAGCTGTTTTTT | CASSPRTGLESTGELFF
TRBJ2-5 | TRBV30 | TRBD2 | TGTGCTCTTTCCGCGGGAGGAGAGACCCAGTACTTC | CALSAGGETQYF
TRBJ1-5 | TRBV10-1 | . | TGCGCCAGCAGTGACCCCAACAGGGTCCCTAGCAATCAGCCCCAGCATTTT | CASSDPNRVPSNQPQHF
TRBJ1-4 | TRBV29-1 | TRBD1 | TGCAGCGTTGGAACAGGGGCTTTTAATGAAAAACTGTTTTTT | CSVGTGAFNEKLFF
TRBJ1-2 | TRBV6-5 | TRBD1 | TGTGCCAGCAGTTCCCCTGGACAGGTTAACTATGGCTACACCTTC | CASSSPGQVNYGYTF
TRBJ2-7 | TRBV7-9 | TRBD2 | TGTGCCAGCAGCCGGACTAGTGAACGAGAGTACTTC | CASSRTSEREYF
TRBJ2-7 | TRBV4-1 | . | TGCGCCAGCAGCCAAGGCGGCCCTTCCTACGAGCAGTACTTC | CASSQGGPSYEQYF
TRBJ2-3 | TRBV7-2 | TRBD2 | TGTGCCAGCAGCTCTAGCGGGGGGGCGGTAGATACGCAGTATTTT | CASSSSGGAVDTQYF
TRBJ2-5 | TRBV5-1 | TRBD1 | TGCGCCAGCAGCTTAACAATCCCGGGACAGCAAGAGACCCAGTACTTC | CASSLTIPGQQETQYF
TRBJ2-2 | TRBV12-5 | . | TGTGCTAGTGGTTTGTTGGAGGTCGGGGAGCTGTTTTTT | CASGLLEVGELFF
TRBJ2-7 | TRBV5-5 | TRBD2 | TGTGCCAGCAGCCTCGGACTAGCGGAGGTCTACGAGCAGTACTTC | CASSLGLAEVYEQYF
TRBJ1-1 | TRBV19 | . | TGTGCCAGCAGACCCCAGCGGGGCATGAACACTGAAGCTTTCTTT | CASRPQRGMNTEAFF
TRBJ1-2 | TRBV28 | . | TGTGCCAGCAGTTATCTCTATGGCTACACCTTC | CASSYLYGYTF
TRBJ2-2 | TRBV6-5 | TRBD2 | TGTGCTACGCAGGCGGGGGAGGGGAACACCGGGGAGCTGTTTTTT | CATQAGEGNTGELFF
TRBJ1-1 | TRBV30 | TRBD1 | TGTGCCTGGAGGGGGGGACAGGGGTTGTGGAACACTGAAGCTTTCTTT | CAWRGGQGLWNTEAFF
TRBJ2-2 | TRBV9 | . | TGTGCCAGCAGCGTAGTACAGACGACCGGGGAGCTGTTTTTT | CASSVVQTTGELFF
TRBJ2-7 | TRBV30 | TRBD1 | TGTGCCTGGAGCTCAGCACAGGGGGCTTTCTACGAGCAGTACTTC | CAWSSAQGAFYEQYF
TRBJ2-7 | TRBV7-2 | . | TGTGCCAGCAGCCTCAGTGTAGCTAGCTACGAGCAGTACTTC | CASSLSVASYEQYF
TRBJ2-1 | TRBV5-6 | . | TGTGCCAGCAGCTTAGACACATACAATGAGCAGTTCTTC | CASSLDTYNEQFF
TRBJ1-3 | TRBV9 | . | TGTGCCAGCAGCGTAGGTGGAGGTGGAAACACCATATATTTT | CASSVGGGGNTIYF
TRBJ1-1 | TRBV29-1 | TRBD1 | TGCAGCGTTGAATCCCCGGGACAGGCGAACACTGAAGCTTTCTTT | CSVESPGQANTEAFF
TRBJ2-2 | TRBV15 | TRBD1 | TGTGCCACCAGCGGACAGGGAAGGGCGGGCGGGGAGCTGTTTTTT | CATSGQGRAGGELFF
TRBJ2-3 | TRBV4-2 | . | TGTGCCAGCAGCCCCCATCTACGGACTACGGTCGGGGATACGCAGTATTTT | CASSPHLRTTVGDTQYF
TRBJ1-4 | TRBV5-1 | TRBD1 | TGCGCCAGCAGCCTACAGGGGGGAACTAATGAAAAACTGTTTTTT | CASSLQGGTNEKLFF
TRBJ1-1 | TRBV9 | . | TGTGCCAGCAGCCCCCTGGTCGGTATGAACACTGAAGCTTTCTTT | CASSPLVGMNTEAFF
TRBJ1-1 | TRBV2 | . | TGTGCAAGCATACAGATGAACACTGAAGCTTTCTTT | CASIQMNTEAFF
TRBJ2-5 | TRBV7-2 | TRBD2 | TGTGCCAGCAGCTCGTCGGTTAGCGGGGCTCCCGGGGCCCAGTACTTC | CASSSSVSGAPGAQYF
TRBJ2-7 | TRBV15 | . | TGTGCCACCAGCAGAGGTTCAGGGGGGATTTACGAGCAGTACTTC | CATSRGSGGIYEQYF
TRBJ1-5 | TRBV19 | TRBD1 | TGTGCCACCGCCAGACAGGGGGCTTTTCAGCCCCAGCATTTT | CATARQGAFQPQHF
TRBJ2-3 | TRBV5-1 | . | TGCGCCAGCAGCTTGGAGGCTAGCGCGGGAGATACGCAGTATTTT | CASSLEASAGDTQYF